The entry below gives a single T cell receptor beta chain sequence along with its context. A much larger clone is a single base away; this may be a read error. The data originate from a study of blood T cells in healthy people across ages. Germline V lookup: CDR1 SQVTM, CDR2 ANQGSEA. CDR3 length: 15 amino acids. Primers used in a second PCR of about 7 to 12 cycles were a sample-barcoded 5' primer and a J-beta primer mix. The template-switch adaptor, which had 12 random nucleotides, put a tag on each cDNA molecule. TCRdb used MiXCR to reprocess the 5' RACE reads, holding one entry per CDR3 protein. The sample consists of about 780,000 distinct CDR3 sequences, roughly 60% of them appearing once. Isolation yielded PBMCs, at least 6 million per sample, in every case.

Source material: blood. The source is a man in his thirties or forties in good health. The chain employs TRBV29-1 and TRBJ2-1; 10 bases are shared with TRBD2. Here the CDR3 reads CSVESLKRGGNKQFF. The CDR3 coding sequence is TGCAGCGTTGAAAGTTTAAAGCGGGGGGGCAATAAGCAGTTCTTC.